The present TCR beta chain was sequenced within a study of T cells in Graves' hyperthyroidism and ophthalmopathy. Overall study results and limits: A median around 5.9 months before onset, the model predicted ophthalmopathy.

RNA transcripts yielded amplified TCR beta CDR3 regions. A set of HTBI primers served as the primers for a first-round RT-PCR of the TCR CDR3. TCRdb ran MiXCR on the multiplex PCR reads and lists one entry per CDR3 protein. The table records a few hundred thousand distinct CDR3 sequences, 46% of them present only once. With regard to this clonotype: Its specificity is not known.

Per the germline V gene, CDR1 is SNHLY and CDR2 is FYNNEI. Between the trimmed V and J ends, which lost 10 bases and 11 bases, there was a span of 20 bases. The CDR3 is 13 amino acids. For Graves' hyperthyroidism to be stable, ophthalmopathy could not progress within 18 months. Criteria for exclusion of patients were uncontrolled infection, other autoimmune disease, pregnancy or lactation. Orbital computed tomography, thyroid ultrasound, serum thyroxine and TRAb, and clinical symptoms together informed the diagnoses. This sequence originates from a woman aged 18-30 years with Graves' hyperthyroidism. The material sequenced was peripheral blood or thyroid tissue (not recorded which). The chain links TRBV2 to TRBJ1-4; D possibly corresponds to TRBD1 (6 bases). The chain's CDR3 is CATRLGGDGKLFF. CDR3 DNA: TGTGCCACACGGCTGGGGGGCGATGGTAAACTGTTTTTT.